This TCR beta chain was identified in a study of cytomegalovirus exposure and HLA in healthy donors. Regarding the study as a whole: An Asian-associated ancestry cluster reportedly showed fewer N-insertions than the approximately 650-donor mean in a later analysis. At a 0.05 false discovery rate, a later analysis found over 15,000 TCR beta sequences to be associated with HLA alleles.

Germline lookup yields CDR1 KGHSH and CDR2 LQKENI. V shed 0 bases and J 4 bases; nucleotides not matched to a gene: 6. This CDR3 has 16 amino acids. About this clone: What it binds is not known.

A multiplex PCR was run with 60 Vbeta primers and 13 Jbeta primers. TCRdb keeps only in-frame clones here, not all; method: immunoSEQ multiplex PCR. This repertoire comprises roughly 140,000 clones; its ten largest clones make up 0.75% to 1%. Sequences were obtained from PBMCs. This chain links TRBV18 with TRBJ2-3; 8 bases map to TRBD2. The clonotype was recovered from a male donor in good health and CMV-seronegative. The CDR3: CASSPPSGRIPDTQYF. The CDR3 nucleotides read TGTGCCAGCTCACCACCGAGCGGGAGAATTCCAGATACGCAGTATTTT.